The 28 T cell receptor beta chains below come from one sample, sequenced in a study of blood T cell repertoires in COVID-19. The table came from immunoSEQ multiplex PCR; TCRdb's copy has only in-frame clones and leaves some out. The sample holds hundreds of thousands of clones, about 88% seen once. Sequenced: PBMCs or T cells enriched from blood (not recorded which). These receptors originate from a woman aged 55-75 years in a cohort exposed to, infected with or recovered from COVID-19 (not recorded which).

This sequence joins TRBV15 and TRBJ1-3; the D is unclear. The V end lost 1 base, the J end lost 0 bases, and 10 bases lay between the germline ends. CDR3 length equals 16 residues. Germline assignment: CDR1 LNHNV and CDR2 YYDKDF (reference sequence). The DNA for the CDR3 is TGTGCCACCAGCAGAGTTGGAGAGGGCTCTGGAAACACCATATATTTT. This encodes CATSRVGEGSGNTIYF.

The chain couples TRBV7-8 to TRBJ2-7; 7 nucleotides agree with TRBD1. CDR3 size: 15 residues. V gave up 2 bases and J gave up 3 bases; unmatched junction bases: 7. Germline CDR1 and CDR2: SGHVS and FQNEAQ. The CDR3 DNA is TGTGCCAGCAGCTTAAGTGGACAGGAAGGCTACGAGCAGTACTTC. This encodes CASSLSGQEGYEQYF.

The DNA of the CDR3 is TGTGCCAGCAGCTTACCGGGACTAGCGGGAGCGTCCACAGATACGCAGTATTTT. It translates to CASSLPGLAGASTDTQYF. The chain has TRBV7-2 and TRBJ2-3, with 14 bases identical to TRBD2. Germline V gene lookup returns CDR1 SGHTA and CDR2 FQGNSA. The V gene end was trimmed by 2 bases and the J gene end by 2 bases; junction bases not matched to a gene: 6. The CDR3 consists of 18 residues.

This clone was observed a few times. V usage is TRBV29-1 and J usage is TRBJ2-7; 7 bases fit TRBD1. The CDR3 contains 17 residues. Germline V gives CDR1 SQVTM, CDR2 ANQGSEA. Losses at the gene ends were 4 bases for V and 4 bases for J; bases not matched to a gene: 19. The CDR3 region is CSVGSLVGGQVNYEQYF. CDR3 nucleotides: TGCAGCGTTGGCTCGTTGGTAGGGGGCCAGGTGAATTACGAGCAGTACTTC.

The rearrangement links TRBV3-1 (or the pseudogene TRBV3-2) to TRBJ2-1, with TRBD2 matching 11 bases. This CDR3 spans 15 amino acids. Germline trimming cut 4 bases from V and 7 bases from J; bases unmatched to any gene: 6. CDR1 and CDR2 (germline): LGHDT, YNNKEL (reference sequence). The CDR3 sequence is CASSLTSGSGNEQFF. The DNA of the CDR3 is TGTGCCAGCAGCCTCACTAGCGGGAGTGGGAATGAGCAGTTCTTC.

The chain carries TRBV5-1 and TRBJ2-1, with a weak D call TRBD1 (6 bases). The germline V gene encodes CDR1 SGHRS and CDR2 YFSETQ. The V gene lost 4 bases and the J gene lost 3 bases, with 11 bases spanning the gap. This CDR3 is 14 amino acids long. CDR3: CASSTGTSYNEQFF. CDR3 bases: TGCGCCAGCAGCACAGGGACCAGCTACAATGAGCAGTTCTTC.

V gene TRBV3-1 (or the pseudogene TRBV3-2) combines with J gene TRBJ2-1; a possible D gene is TRBD1 (6 bases). Looked up from germline, CDR1 is LGHDT and CDR2 is YNNKEL (reference sequence). V was shortened by 6 bases and J by 6 bases, with 9 bases between the two germline ends. The CDR3 extends over 12 amino acids. CDR3 nucleotides: TGTGCCAGCAGTTCCAGGGGCAATGAGCAGTTCTTC. Translated, it gives CASSSRGNEQFF.

This clone was seen only a few times. The J gene is TRBJ2-7, the V gene TRBV7-9; 9 bases match TRBD1. After removal of 5 bases from V and 1 base from J, the junction contained 6 bases not matched to a gene. The CDR3 extends over 15 amino acids. Per germline, CDR1 SEHNR and CDR2 FQNEAQ (reference sequence). CDR3 amino acids: CASSLGTGTSYEQYF. The CDR3 DNA follows: TGTGCCAGCAGCCTGGGGACAGGGACATCCTACGAGCAGTACTTC.

The chain joins TRBV21-1 to TRBJ1-5; TRBD1 is taken as the D call from the table, unchecked against the DNA. TRBV21-1 is termed a pseudogene. This CDR3 is built from 19 residues. The CDR3 protein is CASSKAGIPGQGDNQPQHF. CDR3 sequence (DNA): TGTGCCAGCAGCAAAGCTGGGATCCCAGGACAGGGGGACAATCAGCCCCAGCATTTT.

The CDR3 region has the DNA TGCGCCAGCAGCTTATCACTCCAGGGCCCAATACACGAGCAGTACTTC. It specifies CASSLSLQGPIHEQYF. V is TRBV5-1 and J is TRBJ2-7; D possibly corresponds to TRBD1 (5 bases). V lost 2 bases to trimming and J lost 5 bases, with 20 bases between them. The V gene's germline CDR1 is SGHRS and CDR2 YFSETQ. CDR3 length: 16 amino acids. Filled out from reference TRBV5-1 and TRBJ2-7, the complete variable domain reads KAGVTQTPRYLIKTRGQQVTLSCSPISGHRSVSWYQQTPGQGLQFLFEYFSETQRNKGNFPGRFSGRQFSNSRSEMNVSTLELGDSALYLCASSLSLQGPIHEQYFGPGTRLTVT.

The genes are TRBV10-3 and TRBJ2-7; D is possibly TRBD2 (5 bases). Per germline, CDR1 ENHRY and CDR2 SYGVKD. V lost 3 bases, J lost 4 bases, and 10 bases lay in between. The CDR3 runs to 13 residues. The CDR3 bases are TGTGCCATCAGTGATTTCCTAGCTTACGAGCAGTACTTC. Amino acids: CAISDFLAYEQYF.

This clone was detected only once. The chain joins TRBV14 to TRBJ2-1, with 7 bases that match TRBD1. CDR1 and CDR2 from the germline V gene are SGHDN and FVKESK. V shed 5 bases and J 2 bases; nucleotides not matched to a gene: 6. The CDR3 totals 15 residues. The CDR3 protein is CASSETGTAYNEQFF. The DNA of the CDR3 is TGTGCCAGCAGCGAGACTGGGACAGCCTACAATGAGCAGTTCTTC.

The chain joins TRBV19 to TRBJ2-3; a possible D gene is TRBD2 (5 bases). CDR3 length: 15 amino acids. V gave up 3 bases and J gave up 0 bases, with 10 bases separating them. Germline lookup yields CDR1 LNHDA and CDR2 SQIVND (reference sequence). The CDR3 DNA follows: TGTGCCAGTAGTATGGAGGCGACTAGCACAGATACGCAGTATTTT. Amino acids: CASSMEATSTDTQYF. Full variable domain (outside the CDR3, taken from reference TRBV19 and TRBJ2-3): DGGITQSPKYLFRKEGQNVTLSCEQNLNHDAMYWYRQDPGQGLRLIYYSQIVNDFQKGDIAEGYSVSREKKESFPLTVTSAQKNPTAFYLCASSMEATSTDTQYFGPGTRLTVL.

With regard to this clone: Other DNA sequences in the same sample also yield this CDR3. V is TRBV29-1 and J is TRBJ2-7; TRBD1 agrees at 7 bases. J lost 3 bases, V lost 2 bases, and 4 bases had no gene match. The CDR3 consists of 13 residues. CDR1 SQVTM and CDR2 ANQGSEA come from the germline V gene. The CDR3 region has the DNA TGCAGCGTTGAAAGTCGACAGGGCTACGAGCAGTACTTC. Encoded protein: CSVESRQGYEQYF.

This clone was found once. The chain carries TRBV11-2 and TRBJ2-5; D may be TRBD2 (6 bases). Germline loops: CDR1 SGHAT, CDR2 FQNNGV. Trimming took 4 bases from V and 0 from J, leaving 12 bases between them. The CDR3 is 15 amino acids. Written as DNA, the CDR3 is TGTGCCAGCAGCTACTCTCTAGCGAACCAAGAGACCCAGTACTTC. This codes for CASSYSLANQETQYF. The full variable domain, in which reference TRBV11-2 and TRBJ2-5 provide the parts outside the CDR3, is EAGVAQSPRYKIIEKRQSVAFWCNPISGHATLYWYQQILGQGPKLLIQFQNNGVVDDSQLPKDRFSAERLKGVDSTLKIQPAKLEDSAVYLCASSYSLANQETQYFGPGTRLLVL.

This chain's CDR3 is CASSPGWATEAFF. The CDR3 nucleotides read TGTGCCAGCAGTCCGGGGTGGGCCACTGAAGCTTTCTTT. This chain links TRBV28 with TRBJ1-1, with D uncertain. The CDR3 consists of 13 residues. V shed 5 bases and J shed 4 bases, with 11 bases lying between them. CDR1 and CDR2 from the germline V gene are MDHEN and SYDVKM.

This clone was observed a few times. The V gene is TRBV4-3, the J gene TRBJ2-5; D call uncertain. V was clipped by 0 bases and J by 1 base, with 9 bases between them. Germline assignment: CDR1 LGHNA and CDR2 YSLEER. The CDR3 spans 15 residues. CDR3 nucleotides: TGCGCCAGCAGCCAAGAAGCCAGGTTCCAAGAGACCCAGTACTTC. Residues: CASSQEARFQETQYF.

J is TRBJ2-1 and V is TRBV12-2; the table's D gene call, TRBD2, was not cross checked with the DNA. TRBV12-2 constitutes a pseudogene. CDR3 length equals 19 residues. Written as DNA, the CDR3 is TGTGCAAGTCGCACCGGACTAGCGGGAGGCATGAGCTCCTACAATGAGCAGTTCTTC. Residues: CASRTGLAGGMSSYNEQFF.

This clone showed up just once. The chain joins TRBV9 to TRBJ2-3; 9 bases are a match to TRBD1. CDR3 size: 16 residues. V lost 3 bases and J lost 1; bases outside the gene matches: 6. Germline lookup yields CDR1 SGDLS and CDR2 YYNGEE. The CDR3 here is CASSAGTGLGTDTQYF. The DNA for the CDR3 is TGTGCCAGCAGCGCCGGGACAGGGTTGGGCACAGATACGCAGTATTTT.

The genes are TRBV11-2 and TRBJ2-1, with D maybe TRBD2 (6 bases). From germline, CDR1 is SGHAT and CDR2 FQNNGV. V gave up 5 bases and J gave up 7 bases, with 9 bases separating them. The CDR3 length is 12 residues. The CDR3 coding sequence is TGTGCCAGCAGCATCCGGGGGAATGAGCAGTTCTTC. This gives the protein CASSIRGNEQFF. Together with reference TRBV11-2 and TRBJ2-1, the CDR3 gives the full variable domain: EAGVAQSPRYKIIEKRQSVAFWCNPISGHATLYWYQQILGQGPKLLIQFQNNGVVDDSQLPKDRFSAERLKGVDSTLKIQPAKLEDSAVYLCASSIRGNEQFFGPGTRLTVL.

On this clone itself: One junction end disagrees with the germline gene, perhaps due to a read error. This chain joins TRBV7-7 and TRBJ2-5; 10 positions agree with TRBD1. CDR1 and CDR2 from the germline V gene are SSHAT and FNYEAQ (reference sequence). This CDR3 comprises 15 residues. The CDR3 DNA reads as TGTGCTAGCAGCACCGGGACAGGGGACGGAGAGACCCAGTACTTC. Translated: CASSTGTGDGETQYF.

The chain links TRBV19 to TRBJ2-7; 12 nucleotides match TRBD2. Germline V CDR1 and CDR2: LNHDA, SQIVND (reference sequence). Trimming cost V 6 bases and J 3 bases; bases outside gene matches: 3. The CDR3 covers 14 residues. This CDR3 reads CASSRTSGVYEQYF. Written as DNA, the CDR3 is TGTGCCAGTAGCCGGACTAGCGGGGTCTACGAGCAGTACTTC.

CDR3 protein: CASSYGGLASGSYEQYF. CDR3 bases: TGTGCCAGCAGTTACGGGGGACTAGCGAGCGGGTCCTACGAGCAGTACTTC. The chain couples TRBV6-2 or TRBV6-3 to TRBJ2-7, with TRBD2 matching over 10 bases. CDR3 size: 17 residues. V dropped 2 bases and J dropped 1; count of bases not matched to a gene: 8. Germline V lookup: CDR1 MNHEY, CDR2 SVGEGT.

V is TRBV25-1 and J is TRBJ1-5; the match to TRBD1 covers 7 bases. The V gene's germline CDR1 is MGHDK and CDR2 SYGVNS. Germline trimming cut 3 bases from V and 7 bases from J; bases unmatched to any gene: 3. The CDR3 covers 13 residues. CDR3 protein: CASSDTGEQPQHF. As DNA, the CDR3 is TGTGCCAGCAGTGATACAGGGGAACAGCCCCAGCATTTT.

This clone occurred once. The V and J genes are TRBV18 and TRBJ2-7; 8 positions agree with TRBD1. V dropped 6 bases and J dropped 5; count of bases not matched to a gene: 12. The CDR3 length is 15 residues. Germline values: CDR1 KGHSH, CDR2 LQKENI. The CDR3 sequence is CASSRGQGYFDEQYF. DNA for the CDR3: TGTGCCAGCTCCCGCGGACAGGGATATTTCGACGAGCAGTACTTC.

The chain combines TRBV2 with TRBJ2-2, with a weak D call TRBD1 (5 bases). Trimming shortened V by 7 bases and J by 1 base, and 10 bases separated the two germline ends. Germline loops: CDR1 SNHLY, CDR2 FYNNEI. CDR3 size: 14 residues. The CDR3 region is CASKSQGNTGELFF. CDR3 in DNA: TGTGCCAGCAAAAGCCAGGGGAACACCGGGGAGCTGTTTTTT.

V gene TRBV30 combines with J gene TRBJ2-7, with 7 bases that match TRBD1. J was trimmed by 4 bases and V by 0 bases; bases with no gene match: 9. CDR1 GTSNPN and CDR2 SVGIG come from the germline V gene (reference sequence). CDR3 length equals 15 residues. CDR3 amino acids: CAWSVPGTAYYEQYF. CDR3 in DNA: TGTGCCTGGAGTGTACCCGGGACAGCCTATTACGAGCAGTACTTC.

The V gene is TRBV15, the J gene TRBJ1-2; D is perhaps TRBD1 (5 bases). The CDR3 sequence is 14 residues long. V was trimmed by 0 bases and J by 8 bases, leaving 13 bases between them. From germline, CDR1 is LNHNV and CDR2 YYDKDF (reference sequence). DNA for the CDR3: TGTGCCACCAGCAGAGAAAGGGGAATGGGGGGCTACACCTTC. Its translation is CATSRERGMGGYTF.